Below are 2 T cell receptor beta chains sequenced from a single sample in a study of cytomegalovirus exposure and HLA in healthy donors (dated by TCRdb to about 2017). Library preparation employed the immunoSEQ multiplex PCR assay. A mixture of 60 forward primers for TCR Vbeta segments and 13 reverse primers for TCR Jbeta segments was used in the multiplex PCR. This is the immuneACCESS table as TCRdb keeps it, with only in-frame sequences that have V and J called. A part of the clones is gone; compared with another copy, unresolved V genes explain less than half, and the rest is unexplained. Present in this sample are some 150,000 clones, 80% to 90% of which were seen just once. In total, the top ten clones hold over 10% of the sample. Sequencing input: PBMCs. The source is a woman between 45 and 60 years old in good health and CMV-seronegative.

The rearrangement links TRBV5-5 to TRBJ1-1; D perhaps matches TRBD1 (6 bases). Trimming left V 1 base short and J 1 base short, with 17 bases between. This CDR3 has 17 residues. In germline, CDR1 is SGHKS, CDR2 YYEKEE (reference sequence). The CDR3 DNA reads as TGTGCCAGCAGCTTGTACTGGGCAGGGGACACGAACACTGAAGCTTTCTTT. It yields the protein CASSLYWAGDTNTEAFF.

This clone was picked up a small number of times. The CDR3 DNA is TGTGCCAGCAGCACCAGAGCAGGGCGGTATGGCTACACCTTC. Protein: CASSTRAGRYGYTF. The chain carries TRBV14 and TRBJ1-2, with a weak D call TRBD1 (5 bases). CDR1 and CDR2 from the germline V gene are SGHDN and FVKESK. This CDR3 has 14 amino acids. Trimming left V 5 bases short and J 5 bases short, with 15 bases between.